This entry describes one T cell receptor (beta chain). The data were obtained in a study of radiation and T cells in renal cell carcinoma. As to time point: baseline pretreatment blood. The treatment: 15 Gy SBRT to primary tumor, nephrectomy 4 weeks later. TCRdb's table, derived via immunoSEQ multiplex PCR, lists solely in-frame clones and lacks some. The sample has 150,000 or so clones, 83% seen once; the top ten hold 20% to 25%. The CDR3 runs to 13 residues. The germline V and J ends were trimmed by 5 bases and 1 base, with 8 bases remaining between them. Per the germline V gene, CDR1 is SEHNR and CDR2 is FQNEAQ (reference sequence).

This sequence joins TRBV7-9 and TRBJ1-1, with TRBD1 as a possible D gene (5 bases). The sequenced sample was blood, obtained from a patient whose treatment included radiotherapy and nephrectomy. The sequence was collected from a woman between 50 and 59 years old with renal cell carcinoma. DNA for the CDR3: TGTGCCAGCAGCCTACAGGCGAACACTGAAGCTTTCTTT. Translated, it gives CASSLQANTEAFF. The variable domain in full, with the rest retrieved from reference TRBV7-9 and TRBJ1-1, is DTGVSQNPRHKITKRGQNVTFRCDPISEHNRLYWYRQTLGQGPEFLTYFQNEAQLEKSRLLSDRFSAERPKGSFSTLEIQRTEQGDSAMYLCASSLQANTEAFFGQGTRLTVV.